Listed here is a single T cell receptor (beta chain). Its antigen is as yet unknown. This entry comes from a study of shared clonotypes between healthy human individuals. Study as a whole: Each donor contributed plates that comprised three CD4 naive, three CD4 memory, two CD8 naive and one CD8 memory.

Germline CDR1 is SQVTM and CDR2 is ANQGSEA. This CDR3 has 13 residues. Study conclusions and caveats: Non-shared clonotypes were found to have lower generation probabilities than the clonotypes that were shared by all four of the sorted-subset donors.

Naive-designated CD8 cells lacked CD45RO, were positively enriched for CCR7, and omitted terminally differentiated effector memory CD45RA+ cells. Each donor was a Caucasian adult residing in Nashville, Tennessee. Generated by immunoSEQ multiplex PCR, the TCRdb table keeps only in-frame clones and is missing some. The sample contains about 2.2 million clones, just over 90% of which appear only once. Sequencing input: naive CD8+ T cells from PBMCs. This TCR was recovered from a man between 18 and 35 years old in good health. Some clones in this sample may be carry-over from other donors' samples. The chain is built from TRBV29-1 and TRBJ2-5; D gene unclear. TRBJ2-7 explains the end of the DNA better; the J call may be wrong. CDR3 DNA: TGCAGCGTTGAAGAAACTGATACCTACGAGCAGTACTTC. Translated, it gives CSVEETDTYEQYF.